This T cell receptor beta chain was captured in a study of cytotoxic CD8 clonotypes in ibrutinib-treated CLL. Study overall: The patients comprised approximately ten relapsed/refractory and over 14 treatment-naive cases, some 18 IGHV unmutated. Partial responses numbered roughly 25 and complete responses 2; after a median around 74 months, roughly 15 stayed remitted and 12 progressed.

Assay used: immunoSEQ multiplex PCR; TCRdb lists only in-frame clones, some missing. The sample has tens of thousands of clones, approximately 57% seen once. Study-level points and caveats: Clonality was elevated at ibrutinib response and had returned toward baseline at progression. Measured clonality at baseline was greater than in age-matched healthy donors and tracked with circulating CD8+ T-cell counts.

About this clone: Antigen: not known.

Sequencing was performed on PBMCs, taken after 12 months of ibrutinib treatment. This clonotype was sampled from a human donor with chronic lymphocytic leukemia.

CDR3 amino acids: CASSQVGLAGGRSDEQFF. CDR3 coding DNA: TGCGCCAGCAGCCAAGTCGGACTAGCGGGGGGTCGGAGCGATGAGCAGTTCTTC. The gene calls are TRBV4-1 and TRBJ2-1; 14 bases map to TRBD2. Germline CDR1 and CDR2: MGHRA and YSYEKL. V lost 1 base, J lost 8 bases, and 10 bases stayed unmatched. This CDR3 has 18 residues.